Listed below are T cell receptor beta chains from one sample, sequenced in a study of Graves' ophthalmopathy and Graves' hyperthyroidism. TCRdb called the multiplex PCR reads again in MiXCR, with one record for every CDR3 protein. Of about 220,000 distinct CDR3 sequences in the sample, around a fifth were seen once. Sequencing was done on a sample of peripheral blood. These receptors were obtained from a woman aged 45-65 years with Graves' ophthalmopathy. The CDR3 runs from the conserved cysteine through the conserved F or W. A D gene is named only where the DNA matches it firmly. The listing skips clone size in some rows; elsewhere it reads once, few, many or a size class.

CDR3 | DNA | D | size | J | V
CASTPFRNTEAFF | TGTGCCAGCACCCCATTTCGGAACACTGAAGCTTTCTTT | . | many | TRBJ1-1 | TRBV12-3/TRBV12-4
CASSLMEFGGELFF | TGTGCCAGCAGCTTAATGGAATTCGGCGGGGAGCTGTTTTTT | . | few | TRBJ2-2 | TRBV7-3
CASQNLAGQATYEQFF | TGTGCCAGCCAGAACTTGGCGGGACAGGCAACTTATGAGCAGTTCTTC | TRBD1 | many | TRBJ2-1 | TRBV2
CASRTGREAFF | TGTGCCAGCAGAACGGGACGTGAAGCTTTCTTT | . | many | TRBJ1-1 | TRBV6-5
CASSLGKTGQMNTEAFF | TGTGCCAGCAGTTTGGGGAAGACAGGCCAAATGAACACTGAAGCTTTCTTT | . | many | TRBJ1-1 | TRBV12-3/TRBV12-4
CASSLKPGGHEQYF | TGTGCCAGCAGCTTAAAGCCAGGGGGCCACGAGCAGTACTTC | TRBD1 | . | TRBJ2-7 | TRBV7-9
CASRRDTSFGETQYF | TGTGCCAGCAGACGCGACACTAGTTTTGGAGAGACCCAGTACTTC | . | . | TRBJ2-5 | TRBV27
CAWTRGASGAYEQYF | TGTGCCTGGACCCGAGGGGCTAGCGGAGCCTACGAGCAGTACTTC | TRBD2 | many | TRBJ2-7 | TRBV30
CASRPGWTGNTGELFF | TGTGCCAGCAGGCCGGGCTGGACTGGGAACACCGGGGAGCTGTTTTTT | . | many | TRBJ2-2 | TRBV6-1
CASSRQGPGSPLHF | TGTGCCAGCAGTCGACAGGGTCCAGGTTCACCCCTCCACTTT | TRBD1 | many | TRBJ1-6 | TRBV12-3/TRBV12-4
CASSLQRQGQETQYF | TGTGCCAGCAGCTTACAGAGACAGGGGCAGGAGACCCAGTACTTC | TRBD1 | many | TRBJ2-5 | TRBV7-8
CASSSLTSGTDTQYF | TGTGCCAGTAGTAGCCTGACTAGCGGCACAGATACGCAGTATTTT | TRBD2 | . | TRBJ2-3 | TRBV19
CASSVEQGNEQYF | TGTGCCAGCAGCGTCGAACAGGGCAACGAGCAGTACTTC | . | . | TRBJ2-7 | TRBV9
CASSLLSTRDEQYF | TGCGCCAGCAGCCTTCTCTCGACTCGGGACGAGCAGTACTTC | . | few | TRBJ2-7 | TRBV4-1
CAHKPDVTNTEAFF | TGTGCCCACAAACCGGACGTAACAAACACTGAAGCTTTCTTT | . | many | TRBJ1-1 | TRBV28
CASSLRGPSYNEQFF | TGTGCCAGCAGCCTTAGGGGTCCCTCCTACAATGAGCAGTTCTTC | . | . | TRBJ2-1 | TRBV12-3/TRBV12-4
CASLIQHPYEQYF | TGTGCCAGCCTGATACAGCACCCCTACGAGCAGTACTTC | . | many | TRBJ2-7 | TRBV2
CASSLNSNEQFF | TGTGCCAGCAGTTTAAATAGTAATGAGCAGTTCTTC | . | few | TRBJ2-1 | TRBV12-3/TRBV12-4
CSVMGFGANQPQHF | TGCAGCGTTATGGGGTTTGGTGCCAATCAGCCCCAGCATTTT | . | many | TRBJ1-5 | TRBV29-1
CATSDRRTGGGGYTF | TGTGCCACCAGTGACCGTCGGACAGGGGGCGGAGGCTACACCTTC | TRBD1 | many | TRBJ1-2 | TRBV24-1
CASSLRVQGGFYSGMNTEAFF | TGTGCCAGCAGCTTAAGGGTTCAGGGTGGTTTTTATTCGGGCATGAACACTGAAGCTTTCTTT | . | many | TRBJ1-1 | TRBV7-3